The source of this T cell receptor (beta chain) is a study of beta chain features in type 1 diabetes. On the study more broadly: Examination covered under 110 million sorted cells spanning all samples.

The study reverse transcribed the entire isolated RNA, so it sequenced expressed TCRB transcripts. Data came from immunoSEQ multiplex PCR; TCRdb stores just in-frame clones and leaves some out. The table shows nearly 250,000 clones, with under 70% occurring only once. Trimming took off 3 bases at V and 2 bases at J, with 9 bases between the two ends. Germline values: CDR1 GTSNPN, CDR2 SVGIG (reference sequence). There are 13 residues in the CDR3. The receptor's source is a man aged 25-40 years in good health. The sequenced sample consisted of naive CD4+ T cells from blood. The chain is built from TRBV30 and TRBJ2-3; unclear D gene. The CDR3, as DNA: TGTGCCTGGAGCGGACGAAACACAGATACGCAGTATTTT. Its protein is CAWSGRNTDTQYF.